This T cell receptor (beta chain) was captured in a study of PD-L1 blockade in urothelial cancer. As for the study in general: Earlier, patients had received 0 to 3 chemotherapy regimens. Each blood sample yielded a median of roughly 140,000 T cells. Study observations and caveats: Below-median TCR clonality that was measured in pretreatment blood predicted better survival.

As concerns this clone: What it binds is unknown.

TCRdb keeps only in-frame clones here, not all; method: immunoSEQ multiplex PCR. Of tens of thousands of clones detected, around 80% appear once; the ten largest clones hold 4%. The ends lost 4 bases at V and 1 base at J; junction bases unmatched: 10. The germline V gene has CDR1 SGHRS and CDR2 YFSETQ. There are 16 residues in the CDR3. Time point here: pretreatment peripheral blood. The source material was PBMCs, sampled around atezolizumab (anti-PD-L1) treatment. This chain joins TRBV5-1 and TRBJ1-1; TRBD1 agrees at 7 bases. This TCR derives from a man between 70 and 80 years old with urothelial cancer. CDR3: CASSLGTAVSNTEAFF. DNA of the CDR3: TGCGCCAGCAGCCTAGGGACAGCAGTCTCGAACACTGAAGCTTTCTTT.